The clone carrying this TCR beta chain was found many times. Its antigen remains unidentified. Amplification of TCR beta CDR3 regions used RNA as the template. RT-PCR in the first round (using the HTBI primer set) targeted the TCR CDR3. MiXCR, run by TCRdb on the multiplex PCR reads, gives a single entry per CDR3 protein. This repertoire shows around 600,000 distinct CDR3 sequences, approximately 14% found once; its top ten account for around 7%. The V end lost 11 bases, the J end lost 1 base, and 9 bases lay between the germline ends. CDR3 size: 12 residues. The germline V gene has CDR1 SGHTA and CDR2 FQGNSA. The data were obtained in a study of T cells in Graves' hyperthyroidism and ophthalmopathy. Notes on the study in general: Blood held most thyroid clonotypes expanded above 0.001 frequency.

The sequence came from a woman under 30 with Graves' ophthalmopathy. The chain joins TRBV7-2 to TRBJ1-3; no firm D call. Material: blood. CDR3 sequence: CAWRASGNTIYF. CDR3 coding DNA: TGTGCCTGGAGGGCGTCTGGAAACACCATATATTTT.